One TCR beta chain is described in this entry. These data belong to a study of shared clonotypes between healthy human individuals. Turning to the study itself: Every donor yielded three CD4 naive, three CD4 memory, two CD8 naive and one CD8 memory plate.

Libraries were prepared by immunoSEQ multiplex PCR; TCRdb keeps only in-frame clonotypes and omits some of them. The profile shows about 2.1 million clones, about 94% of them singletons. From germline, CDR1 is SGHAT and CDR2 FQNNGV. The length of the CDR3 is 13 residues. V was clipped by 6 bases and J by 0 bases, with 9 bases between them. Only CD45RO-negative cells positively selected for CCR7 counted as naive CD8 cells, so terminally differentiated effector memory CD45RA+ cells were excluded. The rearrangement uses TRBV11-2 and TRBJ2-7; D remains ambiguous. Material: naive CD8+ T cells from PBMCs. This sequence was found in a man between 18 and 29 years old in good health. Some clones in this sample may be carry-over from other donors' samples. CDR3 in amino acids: CASRGSDSYEQYF. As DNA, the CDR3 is TGTGCCAGCAGAGGATCTGACTCCTACGAGCAGTACTTC. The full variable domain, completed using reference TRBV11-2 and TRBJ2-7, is EAGVAQSPRYKIIEKRQSVAFWCNPISGHATLYWYQQILGQGPKLLIQFQNNGVVDDSQLPKDRFSAERLKGVDSTLKIQPAKLEDSAVYLCASRGSDSYEQYFGPGTRLTVT.